The present T cell receptor beta chain was sequenced within a study of patients and donors after allogeneic stem cell transplantation. TCRdb used MiXCR to reprocess the RT-PCR reads, holding one entry per CDR3 protein. The sample lists approximately 170,000 distinct CDR3 sequences; 24% were seen once. The V end was cut by 6 bases, the J end by 7 bases, with 22 bases between. The germline V gene has CDR1 MNHEY and CDR2 SVGAGI. This CDR3 region has 15 residues. This TCR was sampled from a human donor who was either an allogeneic HSCT recipient or a stem cell or donor lymphocyte infusion donor (not recorded which). It is not recorded whose cells these are; they may come from a transplant donor. The chain has TRBV6-5 and TRBJ2-7; the D call may be TRBD1 or TRBD2 (5 bases each). Sequenced input: blood, either unsorted or a sorted T cell fraction (not recorded which). The CDR3 DNA follows: TGTGCCAGCAGGGAGGTACTCGCAGGGTCGGGAGAGCAGTACTTC. Protein product: CASREVLAGSGEQYF.